This T cell receptor beta chain emerged from a study of CD8 T cells in ankylosing spondylitis (dated 2017 in TCRdb). Describing the broader study: T cell receptor beta repertoires were profiled in healthy donors and ankylosing spondylitis patients so that disease-linked TCR variants could be found. The full study cohort was made up of 20 to 25 ankylosing spondylitis patients and 108 healthy donors. Samples of peripheral blood were taken, and for ankylosing spondylitis patients, synovial fluid was collected as well.

Points the paper makes about the study in general: A TCR beta motif of eight highly homologous amino acid variants appeared characteristic of blood from ankylosing spondylitis patients. Some motif variants had previously been reported in the synovial fluid and blood of reactive arthritis patients, which suggests shared mechanisms of disease initiation. A CD8+ phenotype was shown by the disease-linked clones, which were found at relatively low frequencies in peripheral blood. The disease-linked clones were reported to be significantly enriched in matched synovial fluid samples from ankylosing spondylitis patients.

Sequencing relied on an Illumina HiSeq 2500. Quantitative 5'-RACE with molecular barcodes was used to prepare TCR beta libraries. In the source study's methods: Disease-linked TCR variants were identified with a new computational method built on a probabilistic model of VDJ rearrangement. TCRdb trimmed public reads at Q25 via fastp, called clones via MiXCR and kept in-frame beta chains. Identical CDR3 protein sequences are pooled into one entry, listed with their most common genes and DNA. None of the V and J calls come from the authors' own analysis; TCRdb made them. The sample contains about 200,000 distinct CDR3 sequences, roughly 26% of them found a single time. The top ten clonotypes cover 6.6% of the sample. This clonotype has a handful of counts. Its recognized antigen is unknown. The record has no base qualities; no much larger clone is one base away. The germline V gene encodes CDR1 DFQATT and CDR2 SNEGSKA (reference sequence). At the junction V is shortened by 6 bases and J by 5 bases, with 22 bases in between. Taken from cysteine to phenylalanine, the CDR3 has 15 residues. The retained sequence is limited to the CDR3, 45 bases, with the frame set at the first base.

This sequence was found in a male donor with ankylosing spondylitis or in good health (not recorded which). The sequenced sample was blood, either unsorted or a sorted T cell fraction (not recorded which). The rearranged chain carries TRBV20-1 and TRBJ2-5; the D gene is possibly TRBD1 or TRBD2, each agreeing over 5 bases. The DNA is as follows: TGCAGTGCATCCACGGTGGCTAGCTGGGGCGAGACCCAGTACTTC. Translation gives CSASTVASWGETQYF.